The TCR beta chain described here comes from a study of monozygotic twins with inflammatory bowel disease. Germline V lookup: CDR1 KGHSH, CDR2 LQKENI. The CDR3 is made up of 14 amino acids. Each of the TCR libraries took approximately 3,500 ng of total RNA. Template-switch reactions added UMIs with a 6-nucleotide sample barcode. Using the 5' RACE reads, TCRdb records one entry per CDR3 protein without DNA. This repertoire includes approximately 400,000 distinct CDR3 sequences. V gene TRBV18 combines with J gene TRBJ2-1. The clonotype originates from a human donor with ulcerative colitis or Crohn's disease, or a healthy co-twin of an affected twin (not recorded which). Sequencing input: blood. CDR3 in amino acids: CASSPPGKGNEQFF.